Listed here are 30 T cell receptor beta chains from one sample, sequenced in a study of OX40 agonist ivuxolimab in advanced cancers. Only in-frame clones appear in the TCRdb table, and some are missing; sequencing was by immunoSEQ multiplex PCR. Here the sample spans over 55,000 clones, approximately 90% being singletons. Sequencing was performed on CD4+ or CD8+ T cells sorted from blood, taken in a trial of the OX40 agonist ivuxolimab. These receptors originate from an adult with an advanced solid tumor such as melanoma, head and neck, liver or kidney cancer.

The V gene is TRBV6-9, the J gene TRBJ1-5; no clear D. The CDR3 is 14 amino acids. CDR1 MNHGY and CDR2 SVAAGI come from the germline V gene. Trimming shortened V by 3 bases and J by 7 bases, and 13 bases separated the two germline ends. The DNA of the CDR3 is TGTGCCAGCAGTTACTCGGTGTTTGGACAGCCCCAGCATTTT. This codes for CASSYSVFGQPQHF.

This chain connects TRBV9 to TRBJ1-1; D might be TRBD1 (5 bases). This CDR3 region has 15 residues. Germline V gene data show CDR1 as SGDLS and CDR2 as YYNGEE. V was shortened by 0 bases and J by 2 bases, with 11 bases between the two germline ends. The CDR3: CASSVGDPSNTEAFF. The CDR3 nucleotides are TGTGCCAGCAGCGTAGGGGACCCGAGTAACACTGAAGCTTTCTTT. The full variable domain, in which reference TRBV9 and TRBJ1-1 provide the parts outside the CDR3, is DSGVTQTPKHLITATGQRVTLRCSPRSGDLSVYWYQQSLDQGLQFLIQYYNGEERAKGNILERFSAQQFPDLHSELNLSSLELGDSALYFCASSVGDPSNTEAFFGQGTRLTVV.

This clone was observed a single time. V usage is TRBV4-3 and J usage is TRBJ1-2; no clear D gene. Germline CDR1 LGHNA, CDR2 YSLEER. V was shortened by 1 base and J by 4 bases, with 10 bases between the two germline ends. The length of the CDR3 is 14 residues. In nucleotides, the CDR3 is TGCGCCAGCAGCCAAGGGGCAGGTTCCTATGGCTACACCTTC. This gives the protein CASSQGAGSYGYTF.

This chain uses TRBV11-2 with TRBJ2-7; D gene ambiguous. Germline assignment: CDR1 SGHAT and CDR2 FQNNGV. The length of the CDR3 is 13 residues. Trimming removed 2 bases from V and 5 bases from J, with 10 bases in between. The CDR3, as DNA: TGTGCCAGCAGCTTAACCCGACTCCACGAGCAGTACTTC. Translation: CASSLTRLHEQYF. The complete variable domain, with remaining parts taken from reference TRBV11-2 and TRBJ2-7, reads EAGVAQSPRYKIIEKRQSVAFWCNPISGHATLYWYQQILGQGPKLLIQFQNNGVVDDSQLPKDRFSAERLKGVDSTLKIQPAKLEDSAVYLCASSLTRLHEQYFGPGTRLTVT.

The rearrangement joins TRBV6-5 to TRBJ1-2, with D possibly matching TRBD1 (5 bases). V was pared by 5 bases and J by 3 bases, with 10 bases between. CDR1 and CDR2 (germline): MNHEY, SVGAGI. This CDR3 comprises 13 residues. The CDR3 DNA is TGTGCCAGCAGTCGACAGAGGGACTATGGCTACACCTTC. It yields the protein CASSRQRDYGYTF.

The chain combines TRBV5-8 with TRBJ1-2, with a weak D call TRBD1 (5 bases). The germline V gene encodes CDR1 SGHTS and CDR2 YDEGEE. Trimming stripped 0 bases from V and 8 bases from J, with 8 bases between. The CDR3 length is 12 residues. CDR3 in amino acids: CASSLAGRGYTF. DNA of the CDR3: TGTGCCAGCAGCTTGGCAGGGAGGGGCTACACCTTC.

This clone has just a few counts. The J gene is TRBJ1-6, the V gene TRBV19, with D possibly being TRBD1 (6 bases). The CDR3 length is 15 residues. CDR1 and CDR2 (germline): LNHDA, SQIVND (reference sequence). V was shortened by 6 bases and J by 5 bases, with 14 bases between the two germline ends. The CDR3 protein is CASRDSSADNSPLHF. The DNA of the CDR3 is TGTGCCAGTAGGGACAGTTCTGCTGATAATTCACCCCTCCACTTT.

In the case of this clone: One end of the junction does not line up with germline, which may come from a read error. The rearrangement joins TRBV7-2 to TRBJ2-2, with D possibly matching TRBD2 (5 bases). Germline V gives CDR1 SGHTA, CDR2 FQGNSA. This CDR3 has 16 amino acids. CDR3 nucleotides: TGTGCCAGCAGCTTAGTGCAGGCAACGGCTCACCGGGGAGCTGTTTTT. It translates to CASSLVQATAHRGAVF.

V gene TRBV12-5 combines with J gene TRBJ2-2; D might be TRBD1 (5 bases). Germline V gene lookup returns CDR1 LGHNT and CDR2 FRNRAP. Trimming removed 0 bases from V and 0 bases from J, with 23 bases in between. This CDR3 has 21 amino acids. Written as DNA, the CDR3 is TGTGCTAGTGGTTTGGTACAAGAAGGGTTGGTCCGACAGACGAACACCGGGGAGCTGTTTTTT. Amino acids: CASGLVQEGLVRQTNTGELFF.

The chain employs TRBV10-3 and TRBJ1-2; D possibly corresponds to TRBD1 (6 bases). Looked up from germline, CDR1 is ENHRY and CDR2 is SYGVKD. V shed 11 bases and J shed 0 bases, with 19 bases lying between them. The CDR3 length is 15 residues. The CDR3 sequence is CAATRGSSSNYGYTF. The CDR3 region has the DNA TGTGCCGCGACAAGGGGGTCATCCTCTAACTATGGCTACACCTTC.

The chain carries TRBV7-2 and TRBJ2-2; 9 positions match TRBD1. The CDR3 is 14 residues long. The junction had 4 bases not matched to a gene; V was cut back by 4 bases and J by 7 bases. CDR1 and CDR2 from the germline V gene are SGHTA and FQGNSA. The CDR3 protein is CASSSGQGGGELFF. CDR3 in DNA: TGTGCCAGCAGCTCGGGACAGGGTGGCGGGGAGCTGTTTTTT.

The gene calls are TRBV5-1 and TRBJ2-7, with D possibly TRBD1 on 5 matching bases. This CDR3 comprises 14 residues. V was shortened by 4 bases and J by 2 bases, with 13 bases between the two germline ends. Germline CDR1 is SGHRS and CDR2 is YFSETQ. CDR3 loop: CASSINPDTYEQYF. The CDR3 nucleotides are TGCGCCAGCAGCATCAACCCGGACACCTACGAGCAGTACTTC.

This chain links TRBV2 with TRBJ2-7; D uncertain. Between the trimmed V and J ends, which lost 1 base and 6 bases, there was a span of 10 bases. From germline, CDR1 is SNHLY and CDR2 FYNNEI. The CDR3 has 13 residues. Written as DNA, the CDR3 is TGTGCCAGCAGTGAAGAGGGATTCGGCGAGCAGTACTTC. Translation gives CASSEEGFGEQYF.

The rearrangement uses TRBV30 and TRBJ2-2; D is undetermined. Germline-derived CDR1 and CDR2 are GTSNPN and SVGIG (reference sequence). Between the trimmed V and J ends, which lost 2 bases and 2 bases, there was a span of 0 bases. There are 11 residues in the CDR3. CDR3 region: CAWSNTGELFF. CDR3 bases: TGTGCCTGGAGTAACACCGGGGAGCTGTTTTTT.

CDR3 bases: TGTGCCACGAGAGATAGACAGGGACAGAACACTGAAGCTTTCTTT. Its protein is CATRDRQGQNTEAFF. The genes are TRBV6-5 and TRBJ1-1; 7 bases line up with TRBD1. V lost 10 bases to trimming and J lost 1 base; unmatched junction nucleotides: 12. CDR3 size: 15 residues. Per germline, CDR1 MNHEY and CDR2 SVGAGI.

CDR3 loop: CASSVKSEQYF. CDR3 nucleotides: TGTGCCAGCAGTGTGAAGTCCGAGCAGTACTTC. The rearrangement joins TRBV6-1 to TRBJ2-7, with no clear D. Germline values: CDR1 MNHNS, CDR2 SASEGT. This CDR3 comprises 11 residues. V was trimmed by 4 bases and J by 6 bases, leaving 7 bases between them.

The chain joins TRBV29-1 to TRBJ1-1; D is unclear. This CDR3 is 12 amino acids long. Per the germline V gene, CDR1 is SQVTM and CDR2 is ANQGSEA. The ends were cut back, 7 bases at V and 6 bases at J, with 15 bases in the middle. CDR3 region: CSAREERAEAFF. The CDR3 DNA reads as TGCAGCGCAAGGGAGGAGAGGGCTGAAGCTTTCTTT.

This sequence joins TRBV4-2 and TRBJ1-3; unclear D gene. The germline gives CDR1 LGHNA, CDR2 YNFKEQ. The CDR3 sequence is 14 residues long. Deletions cut 1 base from V and 4 bases from J, with 8 bases between. Written as DNA, the CDR3 is TGTGCCAGCAGCCAAGGACTACTCGGAAACACCATATATTTT. Translation gives CASSQGLLGNTIYF.

This clone occurred a few times. The gene calls are TRBV12-5 and TRBJ1-3, with TRBD1 matching 7 bases. The CDR3 contains 18 residues. Trimming cost V 1 base and J 0 bases; bases outside gene matches: 9. Germline assignment: CDR1 LGHNT and CDR2 FRNRAP. The DNA of the CDR3 is TGTGCTAGTGGTTTGGGCCCGAGGGGGCGAGACTCTGGAAACACCATATATTTT. Translating it yields CASGLGPRGRDSGNTIYF.

This chain connects TRBV29-1 to TRBJ1-1; a weak D match, TRBD1 (6 bases). Per the germline V gene, CDR1 is SQVTM and CDR2 is ANQGSEA. V was pared by 3 bases and J by 1 base, with 9 bases between. The CDR3 covers 13 residues. The CDR3 region has the DNA TGCAGCGTTGACAAGGGGGGGAACACTGAAGCTTTCTTT. Its protein product is CSVDKGGNTEAFF.

This chain links TRBV5-6 with TRBJ1-6, with D perhaps TRBD1 (6 bases). The CDR3 is made up of 14 amino acids. V was pared by 4 bases and J by 9 bases, with 14 bases between. Germline V gives CDR1 SGHDT, CDR2 YYEEEE. CDR3 bases: TGTGCCAGCAGCCTTCGGCAGGGGACTTCACCCCTCCACTTT. Translating it yields CASSLRQGTSPLHF.

V usage is TRBV27 and J usage is TRBJ1-6; TRBD1 is a possible D gene (6 bases). The CDR3 length is 13 residues. The V gene's germline CDR1 is MNHEY and CDR2 SMNVEV (reference sequence). V was pared by 4 bases and J by 14 bases, with 15 bases between. CDR3 in amino acids: CASSYGQSGTLHF. The CDR3, as DNA: TGTGCCAGCAGTTACGGACAGTCGGGGACCCTCCACTTT.

The chain combines TRBV19 with TRBJ2-6; D perhaps matches TRBD1 (6 bases). The V gene lost 4 bases and the J gene lost 4 bases, with 20 bases spanning the gap. Germline CDR1 reads LNHDA; CDR2 reads SQIVND (reference sequence). The CDR3 covers 18 residues. CDR3 nucleotides: TGTGCCAGTAGTAGACAGGCGCCGTACTTAGCGGGGGCCAACGTCCTGACTTTC. This translates into CASSRQAPYLAGANVLTF.

In its sample, this clone was seen a few times. A read error may produce the germline difference seen at one junction end. The chain has TRBV14 and TRBJ2-7; the match to TRBD1 covers 7 bases. CDR1 and CDR2 from the germline V gene are SGHDN and FVKESK. This CDR3 comprises 13 residues. The CDR3 is CASSQGRDRGVDF. Written as DNA, the CDR3 is TGTGCCAGCAGCCAAGGAAGGGACAGAGGAGTAGATTTC.

The V gene is TRBV14, the J gene TRBJ2-3; 10 positions match TRBD1. Germline-derived CDR1 and CDR2 are SGHDN and FVKESK. This CDR3 spans 16 amino acids. V was pared by 3 bases and J by 2 bases, with 5 bases of the junction left unmatched. The CDR3 sequence is CASSQRTGGATDTQYF. CDR3 bases: TGTGCCAGCAGCCAGCGGACAGGGGGGGCCACAGATACGCAGTATTTT.

This chain connects TRBV19 to TRBJ2-6, with 8 bases that match TRBD1. The CDR3 loop spans 17 amino acids. Per the germline V gene, CDR1 is LNHDA and CDR2 is SQIVND (reference sequence). V was clipped by 6 bases and J by 2 bases; unmatched bases: 9. CDR3 region: CASRQKQGETGANVLTF. CDR3 coding DNA: TGTGCCAGTAGACAAAAACAGGGGGAAACTGGGGCCAACGTCCTGACTTTC.

V gene TRBV6-1 combines with J gene TRBJ1-6; D unresolved. The CDR3 runs to 15 residues. V was pared by 6 bases and J by 9 bases, with 18 bases between. Germline loops: CDR1 MNHNS, CDR2 SASEGT. CDR3 loop: CASRVEGGGVSPLHF. For the CDR3, the DNA is TGTGCCAGCAGAGTTGAGGGAGGTGGGGTTTCACCCCTCCACTTT.

This chain uses TRBV4-1 with TRBJ2-1; D is unresolved. Germline values: CDR1 MGHRA, CDR2 YSYEKL. The ends were cut back, 1 base at V and 7 bases at J, with 11 bases in the middle. This CDR3 has 14 amino acids. CDR3 bases: TGCGCCAGCAGCCAAGGATTAACAGCTAATGAGCAGTTCTTC. It is translated as CASSQGLTANEQFF.

The chain couples TRBV5-1 to TRBJ2-6; maybe TRBD1 (6 bases). Germline values: CDR1 SGHRS, CDR2 YFSETQ. Trimming left V 3 bases short and J 0 bases short, with 13 bases between. The CDR3 extends over 17 amino acids. This CDR3 is CASSWGHVDSGANVLTF. CDR3 nucleotides: TGCGCCAGCAGCTGGGGACATGTGGACTCTGGGGCCAACGTCCTGACTTTC. Together with reference TRBV5-1 and TRBJ2-6, the CDR3 gives the full variable domain: KAGVTQTPRYLIKTRGQQVTLSCSPISGHRSVSWYQQTPGQGLQFLFEYFSETQRNKGNFPGRFSGRQFSNSRSEMNVSTLELGDSALYLCASSWGHVDSGANVLTFGAGSRLTVL.

The J gene is TRBJ2-3, the V gene TRBV28; 8 nucleotides align to TRBD1. This CDR3 is 13 amino acids long. Trimming took 6 bases from V and 9 from J; bases not matched to a gene: 8. Germline V gene sequence: CDR1 MDHEN, CDR2 SYDVKM. The CDR3 is CASSQDRGRTQYF. In nucleotides, the CDR3 is TGTGCCAGCAGCCAAGACAGGGGTCGGACGCAGTATTTT.